This TCR beta chain comes out of a study of regulatory T cells. Study findings and constraints: Hydrophobic residues at CDR3 positions 6 and 7 were enriched in conventional CD4+ T cells of CD3G-deficient patients.

Primers: 52 TRBV forward and 13 TRBJ reverse. Method: immunoSEQ multiplex PCR; TCRdb's copy keeps in-frame clones and lacks some. Of about 21,000 clones detected, around nine tenths appear once; the ten largest clones hold about 1.3%. V gave up 4 bases and J gave up 7 bases, with 8 bases separating them. The CDR3 spans 12 residues. Germline CDR1 reads SEHNR; CDR2 reads FQNEAQ (reference sequence). Autoimmunity was present in every CD3G-deficient patient, worse in two. Regulatory (CD25-high CD127-low) and conventional (CD25-low CD127-high) CD4+ T cells were sorted separately. As regards this clone: What it binds is unknown.

V usage is TRBV7-9 and J usage is TRBJ2-1; tentatively, D is TRBD2 (6 bases). The receptor was derived from a child under 18 with CD3G deficiency. Sequencing used conventional CD4+ T cells sorted from blood. The CDR3: CASSSTRNEQFF. The CDR3 nucleotides are TGTGCCAGCAGCTCGACTAGAAATGAGCAGTTCTTC.